The entry that follows covers one TCR beta chain sequence. Antigen specificity is unknown. The CDR3 extends over 10 amino acids. V lost 3 bases, J lost 6 bases, and 5 bases lay in between. Germline-derived CDR1 and CDR2 are DFQATT and SNEGSKA (reference sequence). The data were obtained in a study of identical twins. Study-wide results and caveats: Some out-of-frame alpha sequences were shared by twins, and these showed excess low generation probability. The more abundant beta clonotypes in cord blood had fewer insertions, and memory repertoires did not show this.

Healthy Caucasian donors formed the entire cohort. A universal primer site was added by template switching, and unique molecular identifiers were carried by the cDNA. A single record per CDR3 protein comes from TCRdb applying MiXCR to the 5' RACE reads. The profile shows about 1.7 million distinct CDR3 sequences, less than 40% of them singletons. This receptor was identified in a newborn girl in good health. The genes are TRBV20-1 and TRBJ1-2; no clear D gene. The specimen sequenced was cord blood. The CDR3 bases are TGCAGTGCTAGCCCGAATGGCTACACCTTC. Translating gives CSASPNGYTF.